These 21 T cell receptor beta chains were sequenced from one sample in a study of CD4 T cells in relation to SARS-CoV-2 and coronaviruses. Profiling relied on immunoSEQ multiplex PCR, and the TCRdb table lists in-frame clones only, not all of them. The data show approximately 37,000 clones, with approximately 83% seen just once and around 3.3% held by the top ten. Sequenced input: memory CD4+ T cells from PBMCs. The source of these receptors is an adult with COVID-19.

J is TRBJ2-7 and V is TRBV4-3, with a weak D call TRBD1 (6 bases). Trimming shortened V by 4 bases and J by 5 bases, and 12 bases separated the two germline ends. This CDR3 has 13 residues. Germline CDR1 reads LGHNA; CDR2 reads YSLEER. CDR3: CASSPRPGDEQYF. CDR3 sequence (DNA): TGCGCCAGCAGCCCACGGCCAGGGGACGAGCAGTACTTC.

J is TRBJ1-1 and V is TRBV18; D remains unclear. Trimming removed 4 bases at V and 0 bases at J, with 9 bases between. The CDR3 is 14 residues long. Per germline, CDR1 KGHSH and CDR2 LQKENI. The CDR3 coding sequence is TGTGCCAGCTCACTACAGCCCATGAACACTGAAGCTTTCTTT. Translated, it gives CASSLQPMNTEAFF. Based on the CDR3 plus reference TRBV18 and TRBJ1-1, the full variable domain is NAGVMQNPRHLVRRRGQEARLRCSPMKGHSHVYWYRQLPEEGLKFMVYLQKENIIDESGMPKERFSAEFPKEGPSILRIQQVVRGDSAAYFCASSLQPMNTEAFFGQGTRLTVV.

The CDR3 nucleotides are TGTGCCAGCAGTTTAAGCCTTACTAGGGTTAACACTGAAGCTTTCTTT. Protein: CASSLSLTRVNTEAFF. The gene calls are TRBV27 and TRBJ1-1, with D uncertain. In germline, CDR1 is MNHEY, CDR2 SMNVEV (reference sequence). Trimming stripped 2 bases from V and 2 bases from J, with 15 bases between. The CDR3 loop spans 16 amino acids.

This rearrangement joins TRBV6-2 or TRBV6-3 to TRBJ1-2, with a tentative D call TRBD1 (6 bases). The V gene's germline CDR1 is MNHEY and CDR2 SVGEGT. V was clipped by 3 bases and J by 8 bases, with 10 bases between them. This CDR3 comprises 12 residues. The DNA of the CDR3 is TGTGCCAGCAGTTATTCTACAGGGGGCTACACCTTC. Protein product: CASSYSTGGYTF.

The rearrangement joins TRBV5-1 to TRBJ2-3; TRBD1 agrees at 7 bases. Germline loops: CDR1 SGHRS, CDR2 YFSETQ. The length of the CDR3 is 15 residues. J gave up 2 bases and V 4 bases, and 7 bases lay outside the gene matches. The CDR3 DNA reads as TGCGCCAGCAGCGGATGGGACAGTTTCACAGATACGCAGTATTTT. Translated: CASSGWDSFTDTQYF.

This chain joins TRBV2 and TRBJ2-1; D possibly uses TRBD1 or TRBD2 (5 bases each). Looked up from germline, CDR1 is SNHLY and CDR2 is FYNNEI. The V end lost 4 bases, the J end lost 1 base, and 8 bases lay between the germline ends. The length of the CDR3 is 14 residues. The CDR3 sequence is CASSGGFSYNEQFF. As DNA, the CDR3 is TGTGCCAGCAGTGGGGGGTTTTCCTACAATGAGCAGTTCTTC. The variable domain in full, completed from reference TRBV2 and TRBJ2-1, reads EPEVTQTPSHQVTQMGQEVILRCVPISNHLYFYWYRQILGQKVEFLVSFYNNEISEKSEIFDDQFSVERPDGSNFTLKIRSTKLEDSAMYFCASSGGFSYNEQFFGPGTRLTVL.

The chain has TRBV2 and TRBJ2-1; no clear D gene. Germline CDR1 and CDR2: SNHLY and FYNNEI. The CDR3 runs to 15 residues. Trimming pared 6 bases from V and 2 bases from J, leaving 14 bases between. The CDR3 bases are TGTGCCAGCAGGGCAATGACGGGTCCCTACAATGAGCAGTTCTTC. It translates to CASRAMTGPYNEQFF. The whole variable domain, remainder taken from reference TRBV2 and TRBJ2-1, is EPEVTQTPSHQVTQMGQEVILRCVPISNHLYFYWYRQILGQKVEFLVSFYNNEISEKSEIFDDQFSVERPDGSNFTLKIRSTKLEDSAMYFCASRAMTGPYNEQFFGPGTRLTVL.

J is TRBJ1-1 and V is TRBV28, with D perhaps TRBD1 (5 bases). The CDR3 length is 14 residues. V shed 8 bases and J shed 1 base, with 14 bases lying between them. Germline V gene lookup returns CDR1 MDHEN and CDR2 SYDVKM. CDR3 residues: CASHRFTTNTEAFF. The CDR3 DNA is TGTGCCAGCCACAGGTTCACTACGAACACTGAAGCTTTCTTT.

The V gene is TRBV5-4, the J gene TRBJ1-1; 8 bases match TRBD1. Germline loops: CDR1 SGHNT, CDR2 YYREEE (reference sequence). This CDR3 comprises 14 residues. With V trimmed by 4 bases and J by 3 bases, 5 bases remained unmatched. Here the CDR3 DNA reads TGTGCCAGCAGCGGACAGGGCCGGGACACTGAAGCTTTCTTT. Translated, it gives CASSGQGRDTEAFF.

The V call is TRBV28, the J call TRBJ2-7; 12 positions match TRBD2. Germline CDR1 is MDHEN and CDR2 is SYDVKM. CDR3 size: 16 residues. Germline trimming cut 1 base from V and 3 bases from J; bases unmatched to any gene: 4. For the CDR3, the DNA is TGTGCCAGCAGTTTATCTAGCGGGAGGGCCATCTACGAGCAGTACTTC. Protein: CASSLSSGRAIYEQYF.

The chain carries TRBV7-2 and TRBJ2-3; D not certain. Germline-derived CDR1 and CDR2 are SGHTA and FQGNSA. The CDR3 totals 12 residues. V lost 5 bases and J lost 2, with 5 bases in between. The CDR3 region is CASSRVTDTQYF. In nucleotides, the CDR3 is TGTGCCAGCAGCCGGGTCACAGATACGCAGTATTTT.

The rearrangement uses TRBV27 and TRBJ2-5; no definite D call. The CDR3 spans 13 residues. The V end lost 5 bases, the J end lost 6 bases, and 13 bases lay between the germline ends. The germline gives CDR1 MNHEY, CDR2 SMNVEV (reference sequence). The CDR3 reads CASSPISDQTQYF. CDR3 DNA: TGTGCCAGCAGTCCCATTTCCGACCAGACCCAGTACTTC.

V usage is TRBV5-4 and J usage is TRBJ2-5; 12 positions agree with TRBD2. CDR3 size: 15 residues. Trimming cost V 4 bases and J 4 bases; bases outside gene matches: 5. Germline V CDR1 and CDR2: SGHNT, YYREEE (reference sequence). DNA of the CDR3: TGTGCCAGCAGCCAGGGACTAGCGGGCCCAGAGACCCAGTACTTC. It codes for CASSQGLAGPETQYF.

The chain has TRBV5-1 and TRBJ2-1; D could derive from TRBD1 or TRBD2 (5 bases each). V lost 3 bases and J lost 10, with 26 bases in between. Germline V gene lookup returns CDR1 SGHRS and CDR2 YFSETQ. This CDR3 has 17 residues. For the CDR3, the DNA is TGCGCCAGCAGCTCCAGGACCCCCGGGACGGGATCGGGGGAGCAGTTCTTC. Translation: CASSSRTPGTGSGEQFF.

The J gene is TRBJ2-3, the V gene TRBV18; D is uncertain. Germline-derived CDR1 and CDR2 are KGHSH and LQKENI. With 6 bases removed from V and 1 base from J, the gap between germline ends came to 14 bases. This CDR3 is built from 15 residues. In DNA, the CDR3 is TGTGCCAGCTCCCCCCCGGATTACGGCACAGATACGCAGTATTTT. Protein product: CASSPPDYGTDTQYF.

The CDR3 loop reads CASSGRSHRGGGFNSPLHF. The CDR3 nucleotides are TGTGCCAGCAGTGGGCGATCTCACCGAGGGGGGGGATTTAATTCACCCCTCCACTTT. This chain uses TRBV6-1 with TRBJ1-6, with D possibly being TRBD1 (6 bases). Germline-derived CDR1 and CDR2 are MNHNS and SASEGT. V lost 4 bases to trimming and J lost 6 bases, with 25 bases between them. The CDR3 sequence is 19 residues long.

This clone has only a few counts. The gene calls are TRBV5-1 and TRBJ2-2, with TRBD2 matching 13 bases. The CDR3 contains 18 residues. Germline V gene data show CDR1 as SGHRS and CDR2 as YFSETQ. The V and J ends lost 0 bases and 4 bases, in that order; junction bases with no gene match: 6. The chain's CDR3 is CASSLATSGRFGTGELFF. In DNA form, the CDR3 reads TGCGCCAGCAGCTTGGCGACTAGCGGGAGGTTTGGCACCGGGGAGCTGTTTTTT. The entire variable domain, with the rest obtained from reference TRBV5-1 and TRBJ2-2, is as follows: KAGVTQTPRYLIKTRGQQVTLSCSPISGHRSVSWYQQTPGQGLQFLFEYFSETQRNKGNFPGRFSGRQFSNSRSEMNVSTLELGDSALYLCASSLATSGRFGTGELFFGEGSRLTVL.

The rearrangement uses TRBV7-9 and TRBJ2-7, with D uncertain. Germline CDR1 and CDR2: SEHNR and FQNEAQ (reference sequence). The germline V and J ends were trimmed by 4 bases and 0 bases, with 13 bases remaining between them. CDR3 length: 15 residues. The CDR3 DNA reads as TGTGCCAGCAGCTCGTGGCACCCAAACTCCTACGAGCAGTACTTC. Translating it yields CASSSWHPNSYEQYF.

The CDR3 protein is CASSSRQYTDTQYF. The CDR3 coding sequence is TGTGCCAGCAGTTCCCGACAATACACAGATACGCAGTATTTT. The chain couples TRBV28 to TRBJ2-3; D unresolved. CDR3 length: 14 amino acids. Germline CDR1 MDHEN, CDR2 SYDVKM. V lost 4 bases, J lost 2 bases, and 10 bases lay in between. The whole variable domain, remainder taken from reference TRBV28 and TRBJ2-3, is DVKVTQSSRYLVKRTGEKVFLECVQDMDHENMFWYRQDPGLGLRLIYFSYDVKMKEKGDIPEGYSVSREKKERFSLILESASTNQTSMYLCASSSRQYTDTQYFGPGTRLTVL.

This clone was counted only a few times. The chain recombines TRBV4-1 with TRBJ2-1, with D perhaps matching TRBD2 (5 bases). The CDR3 covers 14 residues. Trimming removed 1 base at V and 8 bases at J, with 12 bases between. The V gene's germline CDR1 is MGHRA and CDR2 YSYEKL. CDR3 sequence reads: CASSQGAVNDEQFF. The CDR3 DNA reads as TGCGCCAGCAGCCAAGGAGCGGTGAACGATGAGCAGTTCTTC.

This chain links TRBV14 with TRBJ2-3; unclear D gene. CDR1 and CDR2 (germline): SGHDN, FVKESK. With 0 bases removed from V and 2 bases from J, the gap between germline ends came to 12 bases. CDR3 length: 16 residues. CDR3: CASSQDLVLPTDTQYF. Written as DNA, the CDR3 is TGTGCCAGCAGCCAAGATTTGGTCTTACCCACAGATACGCAGTATTTT.